This entry is about one T cell receptor beta chain. TCR beta CDR3 regions were amplified from RNA. A set of HTBI primers served as the primers for a first-round RT-PCR of the TCR CDR3. TCRdb reprocessed the multiplex PCR reads via MiXCR and lists one record per CDR3 protein. The table records about 420,000 distinct CDR3 sequences, roughly 13% of them present only once. CDR3 length: 15 residues. The J segment lost 3 bases and the V segment lost 0 bases, leaving 6 bases of the junction unmatched. Germline CDR1 and CDR2: SGHRS and YFSETQ. This record belongs to a study of T cells in Graves' hyperthyroidism and ophthalmopathy. Over 18 months, lack of ophthalmopathy progression marked Graves' hyperthyroidism as stable.

The TCR originated in a woman aged 18-30 years with Graves' hyperthyroidism. Sequenced material: blood. The V gene is TRBV5-1, the J gene TRBJ2-7; 7 bases fit TRBD1. CDR3 nucleotides: TGCGCCAGCAGCTTGGGAGGGACAGAAGGCTACGAGCAGTACTTC. The encoded protein is CASSLGGTEGYEQYF.